Each of the 17 T cell receptor beta chains below was sequenced from the same sample in a study of cytomegalovirus exposure and HLA in healthy donors. With 60 Vbeta and 13 Jbeta primers, the PCR was carried out. The method was immunoSEQ multiplex PCR; TCRdb's version includes in-frame clones alone and lacks a portion of them. The data show around 150,000 clones, about four fifths seen once. The sequenced sample consisted of PBMCs. Receptors were obtained from a male donor in good health and CMV-seropositive.

The genes are TRBV4-3 and TRBJ1-2; D remains ambiguous. V lost 4 bases and J lost 8, with 17 bases in between. The CDR3 sequence is 14 residues long. Germline loops: CDR1 LGHNA, CDR2 YSLEER. CDR3 in DNA: TGCGCCAGCAGCCTTCAAGCCGGGGTAGAGGGCTACACCTTC. Translated, it gives CASSLQAGVEGYTF.

The V gene is TRBV28, the J gene TRBJ2-7; TRBD1 agrees at 7 bases. The CDR3 has 14 amino acids. CDR1 and CDR2 from the germline V gene are MDHEN and SYDVKM. The V segment lost 4 bases and the J segment 4 bases; nucleotides outside the gene matches: 7. The CDR3 DNA reads TGTGCCAGCAGTTCCCAACAGGGGACATACGAGCAGTACTTC. Translating it yields CASSSQQGTYEQYF. Based on the CDR3 plus reference TRBV28 and TRBJ2-7, the full variable domain is DVKVTQSSRYLVKRTGEKVFLECVQDMDHENMFWYRQDPGLGLRLIYFSYDVKMKEKGDIPEGYSVSREKKERFSLILESASTNQTSMYLCASSSQQGTYEQYFGPGTRLTVT.

The chain employs TRBV18 and TRBJ1-6, with D possibly matching TRBD1 (5 bases). The V end lost 3 bases, the J end lost 7 bases, and 10 bases lay between the germline ends. The CDR3 totals 14 residues. Germline lookup yields CDR1 KGHSH and CDR2 LQKENI. Here the CDR3 reads CASSPRQRNSPLHF. In DNA, the CDR3 is TGTGCCAGCTCACCCCGACAGAGAAATTCACCCCTCCACTTT.

The table lists this clone with a count of one. The chain couples TRBV28 to TRBJ2-4, with 7 bases aligning to TRBD2. Per germline, CDR1 MDHEN and CDR2 SYDVKM. V dropped 3 bases and J dropped 2; count of bases not matched to a gene: 10. The CDR3 covers 17 residues. This CDR3 reads CASSFGRPGGTKNIQYF. In DNA, the CDR3 is TGTGCCAGCAGTTTCGGGAGGCCAGGTGGTACCAAAAACATTCAGTACTTC. Full variable domain (missing parts from reference TRBV28 and TRBJ2-4): DVKVTQSSRYLVKRTGEKVFLECVQDMDHENMFWYRQDPGLGLRLIYFSYDVKMKEKGDIPEGYSVSREKKERFSLILESASTNQTSMYLCASSFGRPGGTKNIQYFGAGTRLSVL.

In this sample, this clone turned up once. V gene TRBV7-9 combines with J gene TRBJ2-1; D is unresolved. CDR3 length equals 14 residues. V was pared by 5 bases and J by 7 bases, with 15 bases between. Germline V gene lookup returns CDR1 SEHNR and CDR2 FQNEAQ (reference sequence). The CDR3, as DNA: TGTGCCAGCAGCCCACCTGGGCTTCGGAATGAGCAGTTCTTC. As protein: CASSPPGLRNEQFF.

The chain uses TRBV7-8 and TRBJ1-4, with 7 bases aligning to TRBD1. There are 15 residues in the CDR3. Germline CDR1 reads SGHVS; CDR2 reads FQNEAQ. The ends lost 3 bases at V and 1 base at J; junction bases unmatched: 2. The CDR3 DNA is TGTGCCAGCAGCTTGGGACAGATAACTAATGAAAAACTGTTTTTT. This translates into CASSLGQITNEKLFF.

The chain recombines TRBV18 with TRBJ2-3, with 9 nucleotides matching TRBD2. The length of the CDR3 is 16 residues. V was pared by 2 bases and J by 3 bases, with 6 bases of the junction left unmatched. CDR1 and CDR2 (germline): KGHSH, LQKENI. DNA of the CDR3: TGTGCCAGCTCACCAAGGGAAGCGGGGGGAACAGATACGCAGTATTTT. It codes for CASSPREAGGTDTQYF.

The J gene is TRBJ2-7, the V gene TRBV7-2, with 9 bases fitting TRBD1. Germline CDR1 reads SGHTA; CDR2 reads FQGNSA. Unmatched junction bases numbered 8, after V lost 2 bases and J lost 3 bases. The CDR3 is 16 amino acids. The CDR3 DNA reads TGTGCCAGCAGCTTAAGTATGGGACAGGGAAACTACGAGCAGTACTTC. Protein sequence: CASSLSMGQGNYEQYF.

In its sample, this clone was seen a few times. Here the CDR3 reads CASSSGQGFGEQYF. The DNA of the CDR3 is TGTGCCAGCAGCTCGGGACAGGGCTTCGGCGAGCAGTACTTC. This chain joins TRBV7-2 and TRBJ2-7, with 9 bases aligning to TRBD1. The CDR3 sequence is 14 residues long. Per the germline V gene, CDR1 is SGHTA and CDR2 is FQGNSA. J lost 6 bases, V lost 4 bases, and 7 bases had no gene match. The full variable domain, rest sourced from reference TRBV7-2 and TRBJ2-7, is GAGVSQSPSNKVTEKGKDVELRCDPISGHTALYWYRQSLGQGLEFLIYFQGNSAPDKSGLPSDRFSAERTGGSVSTLTIQRTQQEDSAVYLCASSSGQGFGEQYFGPGTRLTVT.

This clone was picked up one time. Other DNA sequences of this sample code for an identical CDR3. J is TRBJ2-5 and V is TRBV18; TRBD2 matches 12 bases. The CDR3 loop spans 14 amino acids. The V gene end was trimmed by 3 bases and the J gene end by 4 bases; junction bases not matched to a gene: 0. Germline-derived CDR1 and CDR2 are KGHSH and LQKENI. The CDR3 DNA follows: TGTGCCAGCTCACCGGGACTAGCGGGAGAGACCCAGTACTTC. It codes for CASSPGLAGETQYF.

This chain uses TRBV18 with TRBJ2-5, with D uncertain. Looked up from germline, CDR1 is KGHSH and CDR2 is LQKENI. CDR3 length equals 15 residues. The ends were cut back, 3 bases at V and 2 bases at J, with 13 bases in the middle. CDR3 amino acids: CASSPLKHLQETQYF. CDR3 bases: TGTGCCAGCTCACCCCTTAAGCATTTACAAGAGACCCAGTACTTC.

This clone was detected a few times. The rearrangement uses TRBV11-3 and TRBJ2-7, with 8 positions matching TRBD2. CDR1 and CDR2 (germline): SGHNT, YENEEA. The CDR3 is 15 residues long. V dropped 0 bases and J dropped 6; count of bases not matched to a gene: 7. CDR3 in DNA: TGTGCCAGCAGCTTAGATTGGAGCGGGAGAACCGAGCAGTACTTC. Translated, it gives CASSLDWSGRTEQYF. The full variable domain, with the rest looked up from reference TRBV11-3 and TRBJ2-7, is EAGVVQSPRYKIIEKKQPVAFWCNPISGHNTLYWYLQNLGQGPELLIRYENEEAVDDSQLPKDRFSAERLKGVDSTLKIQPAELGDSAVYLCASSLDWSGRTEQYFGPGTRLTVT.

The V gene is TRBV7-9, the J gene TRBJ1-5, with 7 bases aligning to TRBD1. Losses at the gene ends were 4 bases for V and 9 bases for J; bases not matched to a gene: 15. The CDR3 sequence is 16 residues long. Germline V CDR1 and CDR2: SEHNR, FQNEAQ (reference sequence). The CDR3 region has the DNA TGTGCCAGCAGCTCGCCCGACAGGGATCCCTTGTGGCCCCAGCATTTT. Translation: CASSSPDRDPLWPQHF.

The V call is TRBV11-2, the J call TRBJ2-5, with TRBD2 as a possible D gene (5 bases). Trimming left V 1 base short and J 4 bases short, with 7 bases between. This CDR3 comprises 13 residues. Germline values: CDR1 SGHAT, CDR2 FQNNGV. DNA of the CDR3: TGTGCCAGCAGCTTAGTCGCGGGAGAGACCCAGTACTTC. It codes for CASSLVAGETQYF.

The chain carries TRBV11-2 and TRBJ2-7; D unclear. Germline lookup yields CDR1 SGHAT and CDR2 FQNNGV. CDR3 length equals 15 residues. Trimming cost V 1 base and J 4 bases, with 14 bases left between them. CDR3 in DNA: TGTGCCAGCAGCTTAGTTCGGGTTCAGACGTACGAGCAGTACTTC. Encoded protein: CASSLVRVQTYEQYF.

The chain joins TRBV9 to TRBJ2-1, with D uncertain. CDR3 length equals 11 residues. V was pared by 3 bases and J by 8 bases, with 6 bases between. The germline CDR1 and CDR2 sequences are SGDLS and YYNGEE. The CDR3 protein is CASSESHEQFF. In DNA form, the CDR3 reads TGTGCCAGCAGCGAGAGTCATGAGCAGTTCTTC.

The gene calls are TRBV25-1 and TRBJ1-2, with D unclear. V lost 4 bases and J lost 8, with 14 bases in between. Per the germline V gene, CDR1 is MGHDK and CDR2 is SYGVNS. The length of the CDR3 is 13 residues. This CDR3 reads CASSATLGGGYTF. CDR3 DNA: TGTGCCAGCAGTGCCACCCTTGGAGGCGGCTACACCTTC.